These 19 T cell receptor beta chains share one sample of origin, sequenced in a study of Graves' ophthalmopathy and Graves' hyperthyroidism. Transcripts of RNA were the source for amplifying TCR beta CDR3 regions. RT-PCR with HTBI primers came first, then second-round multiplex PCR. Each CDR3 protein is one row after TCRdb ran MiXCR on the multiplex PCR reads. The sample includes about 380,000 distinct CDR3 sequences, roughly 14% of them seen just once. Material for sequencing was peripheral blood. Source of these receptors: a woman aged 18-29 years with stable Graves' hyperthyroidism.

At least ten counts were recorded for this clonotype. The chain is built from TRBV4-1 and TRBJ2-2; TRBD1 matches 10 bases. V trimming: 4 bases; J trimming: 5 bases; junction bases outside the gene matches: 4. Germline lookup yields CDR1 MGHRA and CDR2 YSYEKL. This CDR3 spans 15 amino acids. In DNA form, the CDR3 reads TGCGCCAGCAGCCTAGGACAGGGGGAGACCGGGGAGCTGTTTTTT. It is translated as CASSLGQGETGELFF.

This clonotype was recorded a few times. This sequence joins TRBV12-3 or TRBV12-4 and TRBJ1-2; TRBD1 is a possible D gene (6 bases). V lost 5 bases and J 5 bases, leaving 9 bases between the germline ends. This CDR3 has 12 residues. For the CDR3, the DNA is TGTGCCAGCAGTCGGACAGAGTATGGCTACACCTTC. Its translation: CASSRTEYGYTF.

This clonotype was found a few times. The rearrangement uses TRBV20-1 and TRBJ1-1, with D unresolved. The V end lost 0 bases, the J end lost 11 bases, and 10 bases lay between the germline ends. Germline CDR1 and CDR2: DFQATT and SNEGSKA (reference sequence). This CDR3 is 11 amino acids long. CDR3 coding DNA: TGCAGTGCTAGAGATGGCCAAGGTGCTTTCTTT. It is translated as CSARDGQGAFF.

In this sample, this clonotype turned up many times. This chain links TRBV2 with TRBJ1-1, with D possibly being TRBD1 (5 bases). With 11 bases removed from V and 10 bases from J, the gap between germline ends came to 20 bases. This CDR3 contains 12 residues. Germline CDR1 reads SNHLY; CDR2 reads FYNNEI. The CDR3 here is CAEPGDSRGAFF. The CDR3 DNA sequence: TGTGCCGAACCGGGAGACAGTCGGGGAGCTTTCTTT.

In its sample, this clonotype was seen many times. The genes are TRBV29-1 and TRBJ2-5; 8 nucleotides agree with TRBD1. Germline V gene lookup returns CDR1 SQVTM and CDR2 ANQGSEA. CDR3 size: 13 residues. V shed 2 bases, J shed 5 bases, and the junction held 4 bases outside the gene matches. CDR3 region: CSVEQGASETQYF. The CDR3 bases are TGCAGCGTTGAACAGGGGGCATCGGAGACCCAGTACTTC.

This clonotype was seen a few times. The chain couples TRBV19 to TRBJ2-2; unclear D gene. Germline CDR1 and CDR2: LNHDA and SQIVND (reference sequence). This CDR3 has 13 residues. V gave up 1 base and J gave up 5 bases, with 5 bases separating them. The CDR3 loop reads CASSIGETGELFF. The CDR3 nucleotides are TGTGCCAGTAGTATAGGAGAGACCGGGGAGCTGTTTTTT.

The table lists this clonotype with a few counts. This sequence joins TRBV6-1 and TRBJ2-5, with D tentatively TRBD1 (6 bases). Trimming stripped 6 bases from V and 2 bases from J, with 10 bases between. CDR3 length: 13 amino acids. The germline V gene encodes CDR1 MNHNS and CDR2 SASEGT. CDR3 sequence: CASRGTQQETQYF. As DNA, the CDR3 is TGTGCCAGCAGGGGGACACAGCAAGAGACCCAGTACTTC.

This clonotype was observed at least ten times. The chain is built from TRBV12-5 and TRBJ1-2; 10 nucleotides line up with TRBD1. CDR1 LGHNT and CDR2 FRNRAP come from the germline V gene. J lost 0 bases, V lost 2 bases, and 6 bases had no gene match. CDR3 length: 17 residues. The CDR3 loop reads CASGLPRDRGANYGYTF. The CDR3 region has the DNA TGTGCTAGTGGTTTGCCACGGGACAGGGGAGCTAACTATGGCTACACCTTC.

Concerning this clonotype: A clone one base away is much larger, so this may be a read error. The CDR3 is CASSRARDNAPLHF. The CDR3 coding sequence is TGTGCCAGTAGCCGGGCCAGGGACAACGCACCCCTCCACTTT. The V gene is TRBV19, the J gene TRBJ1-6; TRBD1 might be the D (6 bases). The CDR3 sequence is 14 residues long. V was shortened by 6 bases and J by 11 bases, with 17 bases between the two germline ends. Germline lookup yields CDR1 LNHDA and CDR2 SQIVND (reference sequence).

This clonotype occurred a few times. This chain joins TRBV12-3 or TRBV12-4 and TRBJ2-7; 9 bases map to TRBD1. The CDR3 has 14 amino acids. Trimming cost V 6 bases and J 9 bases; bases outside gene matches: 12. The CDR3 DNA reads TGTGCCAGCAGCCAACCGGGACAGGGAATGGGGCAGTACTTC. This codes for CASSQPGQGMGQYF.

This clonotype occurred many times. V and J are TRBV12-3 or TRBV12-4 and TRBJ1-1, with D unresolved. This CDR3 is built from 14 residues. With 4 bases removed from V and 11 bases from J, the gap between germline ends came to 20 bases. The CDR3 loop is CASSSSATASDAFF. The CDR3 DNA reads TGTGCCAGCAGTTCGTCGGCTACAGCGAGCGATGCTTTCTTT.

V and J are TRBV7-2 and TRBJ2-7; 8 bases fit TRBD1. The trim removed 3 bases at V and 5 bases at J, leaving 3 bases unmatched. The CDR3 consists of 13 residues. Germline V gene sequence: CDR1 SGHTA, CDR2 FQGNSA. The CDR3 loop is CASSFGTGDEQYF. Here the CDR3 DNA reads TGTGCCAGCAGCTTCGGGACAGGCGACGAGCAGTACTTC.

In DNA, the CDR3 is TGCGCCAGCAGCCGAACCGGGACAGGCCTCGAGCAGTACTTC. This translates into CASSRTGTGLEQYF. The chain uses TRBV5-1 and TRBJ2-7; 8 positions agree with TRBD1. J lost 6 bases, V lost 4 bases, and 9 bases had no gene match. The CDR3 has 14 residues. CDR1 and CDR2 from the germline V gene are SGHRS and YFSETQ.

This clonotype occurred many times. This chain links TRBV27 with TRBJ1-1, with unresolved D. The CDR3 is 13 amino acids. The germline gives CDR1 MNHEY, CDR2 SMNVEV (reference sequence). V was cut by 4 bases and J by 7 bases, with 13 bases left in between. The CDR3 is CASSSRHLGEAFF. The CDR3 coding sequence is TGTGCCAGCAGTTCACGGCATTTAGGTGAAGCTTTCTTT.

In its sample, this clonotype was seen many times. This chain joins TRBV29-1 and TRBJ1-2; D is possibly TRBD1 (6 bases). CDR1 is SQVTM and CDR2 is ANQGSEA in the germline V gene. The CDR3 spans 12 residues. V was clipped by 5 bases and J by 1 base, with 8 bases between them. CDR3 residues: CSVNRDNYGYTF. CDR3 coding DNA: TGCAGCGTTAACAGGGATAACTATGGCTACACCTTC.

This clonotype was counted at least ten times. V and J are TRBV5-1 and TRBJ1-5, with 9 bases fitting TRBD1. Per germline, CDR1 SGHRS and CDR2 YFSETQ. The CDR3 has 14 residues. V gave up 3 bases and J gave up 5 bases; unmatched junction bases: 3. The CDR3 reads CASSWTGEDQPQHF. CDR3 nucleotides: TGCGCCAGCAGCTGGACAGGGGAGGATCAGCCCCAGCATTTT.

This clonotype was seen repeatedly, ten times or more. V is TRBV4-2 and J is TRBJ1-3; D perhaps matches TRBD1 (5 bases). Germline-derived CDR1 and CDR2 are LGHNA and YNFKEQ. The V and J ends lost 0 bases and 0 bases respectively, with 12 bases between them. This CDR3 is 17 amino acids long. CDR3: CASSQESTVASGNTIYF. CDR3 in DNA: TGTGCCAGCAGCCAAGAATCGACAGTTGCCTCTGGAAACACCATATATTTT.

In this sample, this clonotype turned up many times. The chain joins TRBV12-3 or TRBV12-4 to TRBJ2-7, with 7 nucleotides matching TRBD1. CDR3 length equals 14 residues. V lost 3 bases to trimming and J lost 3 bases; unmatched junction nucleotides: 5. This CDR3 is CASSFLTGFYEQYF. CDR3 DNA: TGTGCCAGCAGTTTTTTGACAGGGTTCTACGAGCAGTACTTC.

This clonotype was seen repeatedly, ten times or more. The V gene is TRBV6-1, the J gene TRBJ2-2; perhaps D is TRBD1 or TRBD2 (5 bases each). V was trimmed by 6 bases and J by 5 bases, leaving 13 bases between them. The CDR3 sequence is 14 residues long. Germline V lookup: CDR1 MNHNS, CDR2 SASEGT. CDR3: CASRPGTGTGELFF. Here the CDR3 DNA reads TGTGCCAGCAGACCCGGGACCGGAACCGGGGAGCTGTTTTTT.